The 15 T cell receptor beta chains listed next were all sequenced from one sample in a study of blood T cell repertoires in COVID-19. Using immunoSEQ multiplex PCR, the repertoire was profiled, and TCRdb retains in-frame clones only, with some absent. This sample carries fewer than 350,000 clones, around 85% of them seen once, and the ten largest clones take 1.9%. The sequenced material came from PBMCs or T cells enriched from blood (not recorded which). All receptors come from a woman aged 25 to 39 who had been exposed to COVID-19.

V is TRBV19 and J is TRBJ2-3; 16 bases fit TRBD2. The germline V gene has CDR1 LNHDA and CDR2 SQIVND (reference sequence). Trimming at V came to 6 bases and at J to 4 bases, leaving 10 bases not matched to a gene. The CDR3 consists of 18 residues. The CDR3: CASRTGTSGGARADTQYF. The CDR3 region has the DNA TGTGCCAGTAGGACCGGGACTAGCGGGGGGGCTCGTGCAGATACGCAGTATTTT.

The rearrangement uses TRBV7-9 and TRBJ1-4; TRBD1 aligns across 10 bases. V trimming: 10 bases; J trimming: 1 base; junction bases outside the gene matches: 12. CDR1 is SEHNR, CDR2 FQNEAQ, per germline (reference sequence). This CDR3 region has 17 residues. CDR3 sequence (DNA): TGTGCCATCGCCCGGGACAGGGGTATGAAAACTAATGAAAAACTGTTTTTT. It codes for CAIARDRGMKTNEKLFF.

The V gene is TRBV6-5, the J gene TRBJ1-2; the D gene is possibly TRBD1 (5 bases). V was pared by 0 bases and J by 8 bases, with 10 bases between. The CDR3 is 13 residues long. In germline, CDR1 is MNHEY, CDR2 SVGAGI. The CDR3 protein is CASSYSSGNGYTF. The CDR3 nucleotides read TGTGCCAGCAGTTACTCGTCAGGGAACGGCTACACCTTC.

The chain carries TRBV9 and TRBJ2-2; D perhaps matches TRBD2 (5 bases). Germline V lookup: CDR1 SGDLS, CDR2 YYNGEE. V dropped 2 bases and J dropped 4 bases, with 12 bases sitting between them. There are 15 residues in the CDR3. CDR3 in DNA: TGTGCCAGCAGCGTTAGCGATCGGGGCACCGGGGAGCTGTTTTTT. Translation: CASSVSDRGTGELFF.

The rearrangement joins TRBV5-4 to TRBJ2-5, with D possibly matching TRBD1 (6 bases). Germline CDR1 and CDR2: SGHNT and YYREEE (reference sequence). V lost 1 base, J lost 5 bases, and 15 bases lay in between. This CDR3 comprises 15 residues. The CDR3 DNA reads as TGTGCCAGCAGCTTGAAGGCAGGGGATTCGGAGACCCAGTACTTC. It translates to CASSLKAGDSETQYF.

This chain links TRBV6-1 with TRBJ1-5; 7 bases align to TRBD1. CDR3 size: 16 residues. CDR1 and CDR2 from the germline V gene are MNHNS and SASEGT. Trimming at V came to 4 bases and at J to 1 base, leaving 7 bases not matched to a gene. CDR3 DNA: TGTGCCAGCAGTGCGAACAGGGGTTGGAGCAATCAGCCCCAGCATTTT. Amino acids: CASSANRGWSNQPQHF.

V gene TRBV6-1 combines with J gene TRBJ1-2; D is perhaps TRBD1 (6 bases). Germline assignment: CDR1 MNHNS and CDR2 SASEGT. Trimming cost V 1 base and J 8 bases, with 20 bases left between them. The CDR3 loop spans 16 amino acids. CDR3 amino acids: CASSEEQRSRGRGYTF. In nucleotides, the CDR3 is TGTGCCAGCAGTGAAGAGCAGCGTTCCAGGGGAAGAGGCTACACCTTC.

This chain connects TRBV4-2 to TRBJ1-2; 11 bases are a match to TRBD1. Germline lookup yields CDR1 LGHNA and CDR2 YNFKEQ. The CDR3 totals 19 residues. Unmatched junction bases numbered 14, after V lost 1 base and J lost 4 bases. The CDR3 bases are TGTGCCAGCAGCCAAGCAGGCCGGACAGGGGGCGATCACTCCTATGGCTACACCTTC. Protein product: CASSQAGRTGGDHSYGYTF.

This clone appeared once. The chain links TRBV6-2 or TRBV6-3 to TRBJ2-5, with 12 bases that match TRBD2. CDR3 length: 17 amino acids. J gave up 4 bases and V 2 bases, and 8 bases lay outside the gene matches. Germline V gives CDR1 MNHEY, CDR2 SVGEGT. CDR3 sequence: CASSYGLAGIWGETQYF. CDR3 sequence (DNA): TGTGCCAGCAGTTACGGACTAGCGGGGATCTGGGGAGAGACCCAGTACTTC.

The sample holds a few counts of this clone. The V gene is TRBV9, the J gene TRBJ1-2, with D possibly being TRBD1 (5 bases). The V and J ends lost 2 bases and 4 bases respectively, with 15 bases between them. Germline V gene sequence: CDR1 SGDLS, CDR2 YYNGEE. The CDR3 has 15 residues. CDR3 residues: CASSVSETEFYGYTF. The CDR3 coding sequence is TGTGCCAGCAGCGTTTCCGAGACAGAGTTCTATGGCTACACCTTC.

The chain is built from TRBV28 and TRBJ2-7; 8 nucleotides match TRBD1. The CDR3 extends over 14 amino acids. V dropped 11 bases and J dropped 2; count of bases not matched to a gene: 11. Looked up from germline, CDR1 is MDHEN and CDR2 is SYDVKM. The CDR3 loop is CAHNPQGEPYEQYF. Written as DNA, the CDR3 is TGTGCCCACAATCCACAGGGGGAACCCTACGAGCAGTACTTC.

The V gene is TRBV28, the J gene TRBJ1-2, with TRBD1 as a possible D gene (5 bases). The germline CDR1 and CDR2 sequences are MDHEN and SYDVKM. The CDR3 loop spans 14 amino acids. V was shortened by 7 bases and J by 5 bases, with 17 bases between the two germline ends. The CDR3: CASIRGGNLYGYTF. Here the CDR3 DNA reads TGTGCCAGCATTAGGGGCGGTAATCTTTATGGCTACACCTTC.

This clone was counted a few times. J is TRBJ2-1 and V is TRBV27, with 7 nucleotides matching TRBD2. Trimming removed 0 bases from V and 4 bases from J; junction bases left unmatched: 6. The germline gives CDR1 MNHEY, CDR2 SMNVEV (reference sequence). The CDR3 has 16 amino acids. The DNA for the CDR3 is TGTGCCAGCAGTTTATCTGCGGGAGCGTTTTACAATGAGCAGTTCTTC. It codes for CASSLSAGAFYNEQFF.

The rearrangement joins TRBV27 to TRBJ1-2; a possible D gene is TRBD1 (5 bases). This CDR3 has 13 amino acids. In germline, CDR1 is MNHEY, CDR2 SMNVEV (reference sequence). The V gene lost 1 base and the J gene lost 5 bases, with 8 bases spanning the gap. This CDR3 reads CASSLLAGYGYTF. The DNA of the CDR3 is TGTGCCAGCAGTTTATTGGCAGGGTATGGCTACACCTTC.

The gene calls are TRBV12-3 or TRBV12-4 and TRBJ1-2; TRBD1 is a possible D gene (6 bases). This CDR3 contains 12 residues. V lost 8 bases and J lost 7, with 14 bases in between. The CDR3 reads CASRPDSGGYTF. CDR3 in DNA: TGTGCCAGCCGACCGGACAGCGGTGGCTACACCTTC.